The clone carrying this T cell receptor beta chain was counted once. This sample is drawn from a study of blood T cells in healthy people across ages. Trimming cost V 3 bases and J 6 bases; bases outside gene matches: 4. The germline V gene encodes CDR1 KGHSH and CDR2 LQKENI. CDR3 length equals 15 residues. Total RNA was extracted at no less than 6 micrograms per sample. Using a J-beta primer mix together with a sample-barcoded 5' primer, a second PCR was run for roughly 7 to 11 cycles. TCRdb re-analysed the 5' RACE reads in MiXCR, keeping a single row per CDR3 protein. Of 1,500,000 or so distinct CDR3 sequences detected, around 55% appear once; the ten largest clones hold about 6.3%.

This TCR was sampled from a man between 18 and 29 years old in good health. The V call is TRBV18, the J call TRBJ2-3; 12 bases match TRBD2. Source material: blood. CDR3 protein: CASSPRTSGIDTQYF. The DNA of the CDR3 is TGTGCCAGCTCACCCCGGACTAGCGGGATCGATACGCAGTATTTT.